Listed here is a single TCR beta chain. This entry is derived from a study of OX40 agonist ivuxolimab in advanced cancers. Sequencing used immunoSEQ multiplex PCR; TCRdb keeps in-frame clones, though not all of them. The table shows 80,000 or so clones, with roughly 91% occurring only once. The sequence came from an adult with an advanced solid tumor such as melanoma, head and neck, liver or kidney cancer. The source was CD4+ or CD8+ T cells sorted from blood, collected in a trial of the OX40 agonist ivuxolimab.

The CDR3 coding sequence is TGTGCCAGCAGCGTAGGCAGGGTGTGGAATTCACCCCTCCACTTT. As protein: CASSVGRVWNSPLHF. This sequence joins TRBV9 and TRBJ1-6; a weak D match, TRBD1 (5 bases). Trimming shortened V by 0 bases and J by 7 bases, and 11 bases separated the two germline ends. CDR1 and CDR2 (germline): SGDLS, YYNGEE. The CDR3 is made up of 15 amino acids. Full variable domain (missing parts from reference TRBV9 and TRBJ1-6): DSGVTQTPKHLITATGQRVTLRCSPRSGDLSVYWYQQSLDQGLQFLIQYYNGEERAKGNILERFSAQQFPDLHSELNLSSLELGDSALYFCASSVGRVWNSPLHFGNGTRLTVT.